This is a list of T cell receptor beta chains from one sample in a study of CD8+ T cells in alopecia areata. Sequencing used immunoSEQ multiplex PCR; TCRdb keeps in-frame clones, though not all of them. Seen here are some 150,000 clones, about 85% observed once, and the top ten hold approximately 13%. The sequenced sample was CD8+ T cells sorted from blood, obtained at week 4, from a patient treated with tofacitinib. These TCRs come from a human donor with alopecia areata. CDR3s include the opening cysteine and the closing phenylalanine or tryptophan. A D gene is named only where the DNA matches it firmly. Size values are once, few and many counts, or a class for expanded clones, and some rows have none.

TRBV29-1,TRBJ2-1,-,-,CSVEVGGVYNEQFF,TGCAGCGTTGAAGTGGGCGGGGTCTACAATGAGCAGTTCTTC
TRBV11-3,TRBJ2-2,-,-,CASSLWSDTGKLFF,TGTGCCAGCAGCTTATGGTCGGACACCGGGAAGCTGTTTTTT
TRBV29-1,TRBJ2-2,-,-,CSVAFGGYTGELFF,TGCAGCGTGGCCTTCGGGGGTTACACCGGGGAGCTGTTTTTT
TRBV29-1,TRBJ2-7,TRBD1,-,CSVKGQGSSYEQYF,TGCAGCGTGAAGGGACAGGGAAGCTCCTACGAGCAGTACTTC
TRBV29-1,TRBJ2-1,-,-,CSGTYNEQFF,TGCAGCGGCACCTACAATGAGCAGTTCTTC
TRBV27,TRBJ2-1,TRBD2,-,CASGLAGGTYNEQFF,TGTGCCAGCGGACTAGCGGGGGGTACCTACAATGAGCAGTTCTTC
TRBV27,TRBJ2-1,TRBD1,-,CASSVLGTGSYNEQFF,TGTGCCAGCAGCGTCCTGGGGACAGGGTCTTACAATGAGCAGTTCTTC
TRBV7-8,TRBJ2-1,-,-,CASSLDGYLMSSYNEQFF,TGTGCCAGCAGCTTAGACGGCTACCTAATGAGCTCCTACAATGAGCAGTTCTTC
TRBV29-1,TRBJ2-2,TRBD1,-,CSVGGQGAAGELFF,TGCAGCGTGGGCGGACAGGGGGCCGCCGGGGAGCTGTTTTTT
TRBV29-1,TRBJ2-3,-,-,CSVLLLDTQYF,TGCAGCGTTTTGCTTCTGGATACGCAGTATTTT
TRBV9,TRBJ2-7,-,-,CASSGGDRGHEQYF,TGTGCCAGCAGCGGAGGGGATCGGGGCCACGAGCAGTACTTC
TRBV6-5,TRBJ2-7,-,-,CASSYSASFSYEQYF,TGTGCCAGCAGTTACTCGGCCTCTTTCAGCTACGAGCAGTACTTC
TRBV5-4,TRBJ2-3,-,-,CASSLLGGSSTDTQYF,TGTGCCAGCAGTTTGCTGGGGGGATCTAGCACAGATACGCAGTATTTT
TRBV4-1,TRBJ2-3,TRBD2,-,CASSQGASGTSGRTDTQYF,TGCGCCAGCAGCCAAGGGGCGTCAGGGACTAGCGGACGCACAGATACGCAGTATTTT
TRBV6-5,TRBJ2-3,-,-,CASSLDKNTDTQYF,TGTGCCAGCAGCCTCGACAAGAACACAGATACGCAGTATTTT
TRBV7-9,TRBJ2-7,TRBD2,-,CASSSGGAYEQYF,TGTGCCAGCAGCTCCGGGGGGGCCTACGAGCAGTACTTC
TRBV5-4,TRBJ1-1,-,-,CASSPLNTEAFF,TGTGCCAGCAGTCCATTGAACACTGAAGCTTTCTTT
TRBV29-1,TRBJ2-7,-,once,CSVGGGTTNTYEQYF,TGCAGCGTAGGAGGCGGGACCACCAATACCTACGAGCAGTACTTC
TRBV25-1,TRBJ2-3,-,-,CASNGRNTDTQYF,TGTGCCAGCAACGGCAGGAACACAGATACGCAGTATTTT
TRBV5-1,TRBJ2-3,-,medium-sized,CASSLEVFQGTDTQYF,TGCGCCAGCAGCTTGGAGGTGTTTCAAGGCACAGATACGCAGTATTTT
TRBV29-1,TRBJ2-2,-,-,CSAAARGPNTGELFF,TGCAGCGCCGCCGCCAGGGGCCCGAACACCGGGGAGCTGTTTTTT
TRBV27,TRBJ2-1,-,once,CASSGTAWREQFF,TGTGCCAGCAGCGGGACCGCCTGGAGGGAGCAGTTCTTC
TRBV10-3,TRBJ2-5,-,-,CAVNRAGGETQYF,TGTGCCGTTAACAGGGCCGGGGGAGAGACCCAGTACTTC
TRBV7-8,TRBJ2-3,-,once,CASSLTSGTDTQYF,TGTGCCAGCAGCTTAACTTCTGGCACAGATACGCAGTATTTT
TRBV5-1,TRBJ2-7,-,-,CASSLTSNYEQYF,TGCGCCAGCAGCCTGACTTCCAACTACGAGCAGTACTTC
TRBV27,TRBJ2-2,-,once,CASSSGATTGELFF,TGTGCCAGCAGCTCCGGGGCCACGACCGGGGAGCTGTTTTTT
TRBV29-1,TRBJ2-2,-,-,CSVDGVGGELFF,TGCAGCGTTGACGGGGTCGGCGGGGAGCTGTTTTTT